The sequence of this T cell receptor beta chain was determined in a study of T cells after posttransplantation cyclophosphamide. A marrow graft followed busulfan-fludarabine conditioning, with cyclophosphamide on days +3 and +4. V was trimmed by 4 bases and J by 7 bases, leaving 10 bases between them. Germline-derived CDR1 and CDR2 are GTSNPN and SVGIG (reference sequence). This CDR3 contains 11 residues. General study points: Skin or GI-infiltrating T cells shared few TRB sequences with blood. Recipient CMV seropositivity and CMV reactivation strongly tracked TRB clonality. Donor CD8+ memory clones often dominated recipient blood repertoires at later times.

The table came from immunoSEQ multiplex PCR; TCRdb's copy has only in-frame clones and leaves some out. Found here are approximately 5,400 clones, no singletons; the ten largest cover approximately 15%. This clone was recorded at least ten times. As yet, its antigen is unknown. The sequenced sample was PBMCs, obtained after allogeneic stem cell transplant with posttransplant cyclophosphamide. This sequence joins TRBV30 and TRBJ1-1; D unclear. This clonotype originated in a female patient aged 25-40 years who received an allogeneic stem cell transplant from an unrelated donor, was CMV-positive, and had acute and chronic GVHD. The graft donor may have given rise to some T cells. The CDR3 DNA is TGTGCCTGGAACCGGGGAGGTGAAGCTTTCTTT. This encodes CAWNRGGEAFF.